Sequencing of this TCR beta chain was carried out in a study of cytomegalovirus exposure and HLA in healthy donors. Study conclusions and caveats: Later analysis reportedly placed an Asian-associated ancestry cluster below the roughly 690-donor mean in N-insertions.

The PCR was carried out with 60 Vbeta primers and 13 Jbeta primers. Using immunoSEQ multiplex PCR, the repertoire was profiled, and TCRdb retains in-frame clones only, with some absent. The table for this sample gives roughly 80,000 clones. As to this clone: The antigen is undetermined.

V dropped 0 bases and J dropped 6 bases, with 8 bases sitting between them. The CDR3 length is 13 residues. The V gene's germline CDR1 is LGHNA and CDR2 YNFKEQ. Sequenced: PBMCs. The chain has TRBV4-2 and TRBJ1-2; D gene unclear. This receptor was taken from a man aged 50-60 years in good health and CMV-seronegative. The CDR3 DNA follows: TGTGCCAGCAGCCAAGATCAGAAAAATGGCTACACCTTC. It translates to CASSQDQKNGYTF.